The 14 T cell receptor beta chains listed next were all sequenced from one sample in a study of cytomegalovirus exposure and HLA in healthy donors. The primer mix had 60 Vbeta and 13 Jbeta primers. Libraries were prepared by immunoSEQ multiplex PCR; TCRdb keeps only in-frame clonotypes and omits some of them. The sample contains 100,000 to 150,000 clones, 74% of which appear only once. Sequenced sample: PBMCs. These receptor sequences come from a woman aged 50 to 60 in good health and CMV-seropositive.

The chain uses TRBV7-2 and TRBJ2-3, with D possibly being TRBD2 (6 bases). Looked up from germline, CDR1 is SGHTA and CDR2 is FQGNSA. The length of the CDR3 is 12 residues. CDR3 DNA sequence: TGTGCTCTATCAGCGGGTACAGATACGCAGTATTTT. Amino acid sequence: CALSAGTDTQYF.

This clone was picked up one time. This chain joins TRBV30 and TRBJ1-2; 10 bases match TRBD1. Germline V CDR1 and CDR2: GTSNPN, SVGIG (reference sequence). The CDR3 covers 13 residues. Losses at the gene ends were 3 bases for V and 5 bases for J; bases not matched to a gene: 3. CDR3 DNA: TGTGCCTGGAGAGGGACAGGGGTATATGGCTACACCTTC. Protein sequence: CAWRGTGVYGYTF.

This clone was recorded a few times. The CDR3 reads CASSRQGSNGYTF. CDR3 nucleotides: TGTGCCAGCAGTAGACAGGGATCGAATGGCTACACCTTC. The chain combines TRBV27 with TRBJ1-2; TRBD1 matches at 7 bases. J was trimmed by 6 bases and V by 5 bases; bases with no gene match: 6. This CDR3 comprises 13 residues. Germline CDR1 reads MNHEY; CDR2 reads SMNVEV (reference sequence).

The sample holds a few counts of this clone. CDR3 protein: CASSFGPDRVGEQYF. As DNA, the CDR3 is TGTGCCAGCAGCTTTGGACCGGACAGGGTGGGCGAGCAGTACTTC. The gene calls are TRBV5-6 and TRBJ2-7; 8 bases are a match to TRBD1. Trimming removed 2 bases from V and 6 bases from J; junction bases left unmatched: 10. The CDR3 covers 15 residues. CDR1 is SGHDT and CDR2 is YYEEEE in the germline V gene.

The DNA for the CDR3 is TGCGCCAGCAGCTTGAGGGGACTAGCGGCAGATACGCAGTATTTT. It codes for CASSLRGLAADTQYF. The chain is built from TRBV5-1 and TRBJ2-3, with 11 bases matching TRBD2. The ends lost 1 base at V and 4 bases at J; junction bases unmatched: 2. Germline CDR1 is SGHRS and CDR2 is YFSETQ. This CDR3 is built from 15 residues.

The rearrangement uses TRBV5-6 and TRBJ2-3; 12 bases are a match to TRBD2. V was clipped by 4 bases and J by 2 bases; unmatched bases: 14. The CDR3 extends over 19 amino acids. Germline CDR1 reads SGHDT; CDR2 reads YYEEEE. The CDR3 loop is CASSTSLLRLAGDTDTQYF. The DNA for the CDR3 is TGTGCCAGCAGCACCAGCCTACTAAGACTAGCGGGAGACACAGATACGCAGTATTTT.

V usage is TRBV5-6 and J usage is TRBJ1-6; the D gene is possibly TRBD1 (6 bases). Trimming cost V 4 bases and J 9 bases, with 17 bases left between them. The CDR3 is 15 residues long. From germline, CDR1 is SGHDT and CDR2 YYEEEE. This chain's CDR3 is CASSPELDRFSPLHF. The CDR3 nucleotides read TGTGCCAGCAGCCCTGAACTTGACAGGTTTTCACCCCTCCACTTT.

The chain carries TRBV5-1 and TRBJ2-7; D is uncertain. V shed 4 bases and J shed 5 bases, with 13 bases lying between them. Germline lookup yields CDR1 SGHRS and CDR2 YFSETQ. This CDR3 comprises 13 residues. Here the CDR3 reads CASSTEYMNEQYF. CDR3 bases: TGCGCCAGCAGCACAGAGTACATGAACGAGCAGTACTTC.

The V and J genes are TRBV6-5 and TRBJ2-2; D is possibly TRBD1 (6 bases). This CDR3 is 15 amino acids long. Germline V gives CDR1 MNHEY, CDR2 SVGAGI. V lost 6 bases and J lost 3, with 14 bases in between. CDR3 sequence (DNA): TGTGCCAGCAGATTGACCGGGACACACACCGGGGAGCTGTTTTTT. It specifies CASRLTGTHTGELFF.

The J gene is TRBJ1-5, the V gene TRBV6-1; 7 bases map to TRBD1. Germline assignment: CDR1 MNHNS and CDR2 SASEGT. This CDR3 region has 20 residues. The ends lost 0 bases at V and 2 bases at J; junction bases unmatched: 16. CDR3 region: CASSEATRTGLFGRNQPQHF. CDR3 sequence (DNA): TGTGCCAGCAGTGAAGCTACCCGGACAGGCCTCTTCGGGCGCAATCAGCCCCAGCATTTT.

In the case of this clone: Germline and junction disagree at one end, which may indicate a read error. The chain couples TRBV6-4 to TRBJ2-2; tentatively, D is TRBD1 (7 bases). Germline V gene lookup returns CDR1 MRHNA and CDR2 SNTAGT. CDR3 length equals 15 residues. CDR3 sequence: CSSSPEEGAFGELFF. DNA of the CDR3: TGTTCCAGCAGTCCCGAGGAGGGGGCTTTCGGGGAGCTGTTTTTT.

The chain links TRBV18 to TRBJ2-5; possible D gene TRBD1, 5 bases. V was shortened by 4 bases and J by 4 bases, with 13 bases between the two germline ends. CDR1 KGHSH and CDR2 LQKENI come from the germline V gene. The CDR3 spans 14 residues. Here the CDR3 DNA reads TGTGCCAGCTCACTACTTGACAGCGCAGAGACCCAGTACTTC. It codes for CASSLLDSAETQYF.

CDR3 in amino acids: CASSPGQGARGNTIYF. CDR3 DNA sequence: TGTGCCAGCTCACCGGGACAGGGGGCGCGAGGAAACACCATATATTTT. The chain combines TRBV18 with TRBJ1-3, with TRBD1 identical over 12 bases. Trimming took 3 bases from V and 4 from J; bases not matched to a gene: 4. In germline, CDR1 is KGHSH, CDR2 LQKENI. CDR3 length equals 16 residues.

The chain joins TRBV5-1 to TRBJ2-7, with D tentatively TRBD2 (5 bases). The CDR3 sequence is 15 residues long. Germline CDR1 is SGHRS and CDR2 is YFSETQ. V was clipped by 3 bases and J by 3 bases, with 16 bases between them. Written as DNA, the CDR3 is TGCGCCAGCAGCTCCCAACCGGCAGGAGGCTACGAGCAGTACTTC. Translated, it gives CASSSQPAGGYEQYF.